Below are 16 T cell receptor beta chains sequenced from a single sample in a study of T cell responses to AZD1222 COVID-19 vaccine. Only in-frame clones appear in the TCRdb table, and some are missing; sequencing was by immunoSEQ multiplex PCR. This table has around 260,000 clones, 85% to 95% appearing once. This specimen consisted of peripheral blood, obtained on day 0 of AZD1222 vaccination. These TCRs come from an adult in good health.

The chain has TRBV7-8 and TRBJ2-1; D is undetermined. V was pared by 5 bases and J by 5 bases, with 13 bases between. The germline gives CDR1 SGHVS, CDR2 FQNEAQ. The CDR3 is 14 amino acids. CDR3 sequence (DNA): TGTGCCAGCAGCGCGCTAGGGAACCACAATGAGCAGTTCTTC. This encodes CASSALGNHNEQFF.

Details on this clone: The same CDR3 also results from other DNA sequences found in this sample. The rearrangement uses TRBV3-1 (or the pseudogene TRBV3-2) and TRBJ1-3, with TRBD1 as a possible D gene (6 bases). The CDR3 covers 15 residues. V dropped 4 bases and J dropped 2 bases, with 12 bases sitting between them. Germline V gives CDR1 LGHDT, CDR2 YNNKEL (reference sequence). The CDR3 is CASSRSGGAGNTIYF. The CDR3 DNA reads TGTGCCAGCAGCCGGTCCGGGGGCGCTGGAAACACCATATATTTT.

The CDR3 DNA sequence: TGTGCCAGCAGTTTAGCCAAGAACTATGGCTACACCTTC. It yields the protein CASSLAKNYGYTF. The rearrangement uses TRBV27 and TRBJ1-2; D gene uncertain. This CDR3 has 13 amino acids. Germline V gives CDR1 MNHEY, CDR2 SMNVEV (reference sequence). V lost 2 bases and J lost 2, with 6 bases in between.

The CDR3 sequence is CATSRDAGAYEQYF. The CDR3 nucleotides read TGTGCCACCAGCAGAGACGCGGGGGCCTACGAGCAGTACTTC. The V call is TRBV15, the J call TRBJ2-7; 7 bases match TRBD2. The CDR3 has 14 residues. V trimming: 0 bases; J trimming: 2 bases; junction bases outside the gene matches: 1. CDR1 and CDR2 from the germline V gene are LNHNV and YYDKDF (reference sequence).

The gene calls are TRBV27 and TRBJ1-6; D gene uncertain. Trimming pared 5 bases from V and 7 bases from J, leaving 6 bases between. This CDR3 is built from 12 residues. Germline V gives CDR1 MNHEY, CDR2 SMNVEV (reference sequence). The CDR3 DNA reads as TGTGCCAGCAGTCCGATAAATTCACCCCTCCACTTT. Amino acids: CASSPINSPLHF.

This sequence joins TRBV28 and TRBJ2-1; 7 nucleotides match TRBD2. The CDR3 is 16 residues long. Trimming at V came to 4 bases and at J to 2 bases, leaving 8 bases not matched to a gene. Germline lookup yields CDR1 MDHEN and CDR2 SYDVKM. CDR3 sequence reads: CASSSPGTNTYNEQFF. As DNA, the CDR3 is TGTGCCAGCAGTTCTCCCGGGACTAACACCTACAATGAGCAGTTCTTC.

CDR3 amino acids: CASSFSGALDQPQHF. The CDR3 region has the DNA TGTGCCAGCAGTTTTTCGGGGGCCCTTGATCAGCCCCAGCATTTT. The J gene is TRBJ1-5, the V gene TRBV27; a weak D match, TRBD1 (6 bases). The CDR3 spans 15 residues. The V gene lost 3 bases and the J gene lost 5 bases, with 14 bases spanning the gap. Per germline, CDR1 MNHEY and CDR2 SMNVEV (reference sequence).

The chain uses TRBV19 and TRBJ1-1; D ambiguous. Trimming stripped 5 bases from V and 5 bases from J, with 18 bases between. Germline V gene sequence: CDR1 LNHDA, CDR2 SQIVND (reference sequence). CDR3 length: 15 residues. The CDR3 region is CASSPPIPPGTEAFF. CDR3 DNA sequence: TGTGCCAGTAGTCCCCCGATCCCGCCGGGGACTGAAGCTTTCTTT.

V and J are TRBV10-3 and TRBJ1-2; unclear D gene. Germline assignment: CDR1 ENHRY and CDR2 SYGVKD. The CDR3 totals 14 residues. V was shortened by 4 bases and J by 5 bases, with 14 bases between the two germline ends. In nucleotides, the CDR3 is TGTGCCATCAGTGCAGCGACCAGAGAATATGGCTACACCTTC. It encodes CAISAATREYGYTF.

The chain has TRBV7-9 and TRBJ2-5; tentatively, D is TRBD1 or TRBD2 (5 bases each). CDR1 SEHNR and CDR2 FQNEAQ come from the germline V gene (reference sequence). V dropped 1 base and J dropped 4 bases, with 13 bases sitting between them. The CDR3 covers 15 residues. The CDR3 protein is CASSLDGLGTETQYF. The CDR3 bases are TGTGCCAGCAGCTTAGACGGGTTAGGGACAGAGACCCAGTACTTC.

The J gene is TRBJ2-1, the V gene TRBV15, with D tentatively TRBD2 (6 bases). This CDR3 spans 17 amino acids. Deletions cut 5 bases from V and 0 bases from J, with 17 bases between. Germline CDR1 LNHNV, CDR2 YYDKDF (reference sequence). The CDR3, as DNA: TGTGCCACCAGCTCCCATTGGGGGGATAGCTCCTACAATGAGCAGTTCTTC. Protein product: CATSSHWGDSSYNEQFF.

The chain employs TRBV3-1 (or the pseudogene TRBV3-2) and TRBJ2-2, with 10 bases identical to TRBD1. The CDR3 consists of 16 residues. The germline gives CDR1 LGHDT, CDR2 YNNKEL (reference sequence). V shed 8 bases, J shed 6 bases, and the junction held 12 bases outside the gene matches. The CDR3: CASGTGTGVWAGELFF. Here the CDR3 DNA reads TGTGCCAGCGGGACCGGGACAGGGGTTTGGGCCGGGGAGCTGTTTTTT.

The CDR3 DNA sequence: TGTGCCAGCAGCCAAGGGACAGGGGGCCGTAGCACTGAAGCTTTCTTT. Encoded protein: CASSQGTGGRSTEAFF. The chain couples TRBV4-2 to TRBJ1-1; TRBD1 aligns across 11 bases. The CDR3 covers 16 residues. V lost 1 base to trimming and J lost 4 bases; unmatched junction nucleotides: 5. Per germline, CDR1 LGHNA and CDR2 YNFKEQ.

The chain couples TRBV6-5 to TRBJ2-3; TRBD2 might be the D (6 bases). This CDR3 has 16 residues. The germline V gene encodes CDR1 MNHEY and CDR2 SVGAGI. V lost 0 bases and J lost 4, with 14 bases in between. The CDR3 DNA sequence: TGTGCCAGCAGTTACTCTTCGGGAGAGGGCGCAGATACGCAGTATTTT. This codes for CASSYSSGEGADTQYF.

The chain joins TRBV5-1 to TRBJ2-5, with D hard to call. V was pared by 1 base and J by 5 bases, with 9 bases between. Germline values: CDR1 SGHRS, CDR2 YFSETQ. This CDR3 spans 13 amino acids. The CDR3: CASSLKVTETQYF. In DNA, the CDR3 is TGCGCCAGCAGCTTGAAGGTAACTGAGACCCAGTACTTC.

The rearrangement links TRBV2 to TRBJ1-4; TRBD1 matches 11 bases. V was pared by 4 bases and J by 8 bases, with 3 bases of the junction left unmatched. This CDR3 contains 14 residues. Germline V gene data show CDR1 as SNHLY and CDR2 as FYNNEI. CDR3 sequence: CASSGDRGEEKLFF. The CDR3 DNA is TGTGCCAGCAGTGGGGACAGGGGGGAAGAAAAACTGTTTTTT.